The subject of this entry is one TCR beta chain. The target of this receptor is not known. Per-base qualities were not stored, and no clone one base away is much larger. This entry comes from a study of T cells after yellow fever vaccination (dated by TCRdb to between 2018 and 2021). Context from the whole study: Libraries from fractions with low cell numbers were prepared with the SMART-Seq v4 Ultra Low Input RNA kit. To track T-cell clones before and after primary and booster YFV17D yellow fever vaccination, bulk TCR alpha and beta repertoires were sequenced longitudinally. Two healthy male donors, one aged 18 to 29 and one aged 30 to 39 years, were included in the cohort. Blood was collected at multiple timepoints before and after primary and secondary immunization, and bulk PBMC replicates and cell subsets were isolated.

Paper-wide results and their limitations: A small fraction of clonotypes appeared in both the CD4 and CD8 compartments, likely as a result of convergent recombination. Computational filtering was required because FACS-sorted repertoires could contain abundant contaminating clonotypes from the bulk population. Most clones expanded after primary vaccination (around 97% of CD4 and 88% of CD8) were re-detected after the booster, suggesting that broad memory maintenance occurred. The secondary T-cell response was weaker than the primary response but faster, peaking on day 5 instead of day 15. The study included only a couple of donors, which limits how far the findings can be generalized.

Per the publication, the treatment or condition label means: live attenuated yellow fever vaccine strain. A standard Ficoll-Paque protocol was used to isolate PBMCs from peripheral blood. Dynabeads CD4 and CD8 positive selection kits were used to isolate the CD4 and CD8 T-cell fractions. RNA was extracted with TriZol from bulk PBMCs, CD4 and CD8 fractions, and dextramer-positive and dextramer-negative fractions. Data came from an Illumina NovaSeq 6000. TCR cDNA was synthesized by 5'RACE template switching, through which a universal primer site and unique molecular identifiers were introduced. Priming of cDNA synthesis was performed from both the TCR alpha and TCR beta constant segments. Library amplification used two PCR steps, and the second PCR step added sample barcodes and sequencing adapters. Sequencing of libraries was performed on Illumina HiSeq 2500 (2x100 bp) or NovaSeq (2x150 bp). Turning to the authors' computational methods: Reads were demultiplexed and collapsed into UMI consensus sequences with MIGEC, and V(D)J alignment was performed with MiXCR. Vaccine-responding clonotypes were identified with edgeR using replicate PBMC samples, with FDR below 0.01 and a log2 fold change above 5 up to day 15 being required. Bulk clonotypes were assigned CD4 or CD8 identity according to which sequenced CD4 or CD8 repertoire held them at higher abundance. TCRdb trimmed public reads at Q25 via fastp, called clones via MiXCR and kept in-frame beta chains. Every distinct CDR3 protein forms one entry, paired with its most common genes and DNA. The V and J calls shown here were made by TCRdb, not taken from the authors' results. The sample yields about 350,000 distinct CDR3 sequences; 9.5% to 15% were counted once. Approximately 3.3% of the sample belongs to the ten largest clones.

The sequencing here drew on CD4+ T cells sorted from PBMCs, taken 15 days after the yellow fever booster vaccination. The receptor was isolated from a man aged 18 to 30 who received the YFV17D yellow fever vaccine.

The DNA sequence is as follows: TGCGCCAGCAGCAGGGGACAGAGGACTAGCGCCACCTCCTACGAGCAGTACTTC. Its protein is CASSRGQRTSATSYEQYF. The chain employs TRBV5-1 and TRBJ2-7; 9 of the junction bases match TRBD2. For this chain, trimming is 4 bases at the V end and 0 bases at the J end, and the number of junction bases without a gene match is 14. The CDR3, cysteine through phenylalanine, is 18 amino acids long. CDR3 DNA is the only sequence kept; it has 54 bases, read in frame from the first base. The germline V gene encodes CDR1 SGHRS and CDR2 YFSETQ.